This T cell receptor beta chain was obtained from a study of shared clonotypes between healthy human individuals. The wider study: The study used three CD4 naive, three CD4 memory, two CD8 naive and one CD8 memory plate per donor. Study results and limitations: Clonotype sharing among donors was expected to depend on sequencing depth.

This clone was counted a single time. Its target is not known. Adult donors, all healthy and HIV-negative, had no recent acute infections or vaccinations. Germline loops: CDR1 SSHAT, CDR2 FNYEAQ (reference sequence). The CDR3 length is 12 residues. The ends were cut back, 8 bases at V and 4 bases at J, with 6 bases in the middle. The sorted-subset replicate PCRs were given 150 to 200 ng DNA, which is 25,000 to 35,000 T cell genomes. This table comes from immunoSEQ multiplex PCR, and its TCRdb copy is limited to in-frame clones, with some not included. The table shows about 180,000 clones, with 80% to 95% occurring only once.

The TCR was taken from a woman aged 25 to 45 in good health. V usage is TRBV7-7 and J usage is TRBJ2-6; no clear D. Sequencing input: naive CD4+ T cells sorted from blood. Subset given: CD45RA+ positively selected. CDR3 DNA: TGTGCCAGCGGGTCCGGGGCCAACGTCCTGACTTTC. Encoded protein: CASGSGANVLTF.